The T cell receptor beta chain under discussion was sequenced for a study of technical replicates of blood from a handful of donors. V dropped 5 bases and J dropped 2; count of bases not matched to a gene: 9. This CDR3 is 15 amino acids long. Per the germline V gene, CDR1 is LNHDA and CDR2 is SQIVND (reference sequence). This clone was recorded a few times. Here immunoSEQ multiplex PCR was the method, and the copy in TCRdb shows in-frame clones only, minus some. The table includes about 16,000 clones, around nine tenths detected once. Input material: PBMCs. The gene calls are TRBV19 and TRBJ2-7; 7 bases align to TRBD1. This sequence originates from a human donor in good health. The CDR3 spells CASSLRQGTAYEQYF. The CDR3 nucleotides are TGTGCCAGTAGTCTCCGACAGGGTACTGCCTACGAGCAGTACTTC.